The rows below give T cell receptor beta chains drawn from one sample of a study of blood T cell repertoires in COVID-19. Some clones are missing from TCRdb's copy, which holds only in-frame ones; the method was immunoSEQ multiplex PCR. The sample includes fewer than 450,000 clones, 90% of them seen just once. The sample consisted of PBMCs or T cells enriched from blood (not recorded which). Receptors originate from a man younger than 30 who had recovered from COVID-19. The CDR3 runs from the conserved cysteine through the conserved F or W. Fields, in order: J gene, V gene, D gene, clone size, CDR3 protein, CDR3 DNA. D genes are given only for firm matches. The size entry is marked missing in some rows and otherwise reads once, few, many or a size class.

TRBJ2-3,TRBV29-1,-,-,CSILAGTDTQYF,TGCAGCATTCTAGCTGGCACAGATACGCAGTATTTT
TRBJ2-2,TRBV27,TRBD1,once,CASSLGTVGTGELFF,TGTGCCAGCAGTTTAGGGACAGTAGGGACCGGGGAGCTGTTTTTT
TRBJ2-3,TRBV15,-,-,CATSRDFFGTPTGDTQYF,TGTGCCACCAGCAGAGATTTTTTTGGGACTCCCACCGGAGATACGCAGTATTTT
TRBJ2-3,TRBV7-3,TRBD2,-,CASSPWTSEGTDTQYF,TGTGCCAGCAGCCCGTGGACTAGCGAGGGTACAGATACGCAGTATTTT
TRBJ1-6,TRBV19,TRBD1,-,CASRGDSVNSPLHF,TGTGCCAGTAGGGGGGACAGCGTTAATTCACCCCTCCACTTT
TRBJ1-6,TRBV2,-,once,CASQTGSSYNSPLHF,TGTGCCAGTCAAACCGGGAGCTCCTATAATTCACCCCTCCACTTT
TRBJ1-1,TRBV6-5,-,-,CASSKVGGNTEAFF,TGTGCCAGCAGTAAGGTGGGAGGGAACACTGAAGCTTTCTTT
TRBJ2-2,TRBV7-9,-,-,CASSSTGFPGELFF,TGTGCCAGCAGCTCAACAGGGTTCCCCGGGGAGCTGTTTTTT
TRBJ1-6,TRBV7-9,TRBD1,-,CASSQDRTGVSPLHF,TGTGCCAGCAGCCAGGACAGGACTGGTGTTTCACCCCTCCACTTT
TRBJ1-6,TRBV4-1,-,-,CASGEGRGNNSPLHF,TGCGCCAGCGGAGAGGGGAGGGGGAATAATTCACCCCTCCACTTT
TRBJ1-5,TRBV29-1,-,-,CSVREGNQPQHF,TGCAGCGTCCGGGAGGGGAATCAGCCCCAGCATTTT
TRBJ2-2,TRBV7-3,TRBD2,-,CASSLSAGGPLGLTGELFF,TGTGCCAGCAGCTTATCAGCGGGAGGGCCCTTAGGCTTGACCGGGGAGCTGTTTTTT
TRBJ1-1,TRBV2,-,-,CASSDATGTMNTEAFF,TGTGCCAGCAGTGATGCGACAGGAACCATGAACACTGAAGCTTTCTTT
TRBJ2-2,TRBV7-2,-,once,CASSSVPGELFF,TGTGCCAGCAGCTCGGTGCCCGGGGAGCTGTTTTTT
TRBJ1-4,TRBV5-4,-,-,CASSLRLGATNEKLFF,TGTGCCAGCAGCTTGAGGCTAGGTGCAACTAATGAAAAACTGTTTTTT
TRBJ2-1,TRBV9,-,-,CASSNEREQFF,TGTGCCAGCAGTAATGAGCGGGAGCAGTTCTTC
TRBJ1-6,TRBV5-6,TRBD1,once,CASSVGQGSYNSPLHF,TGTGCCAGTTCTGTGGGACAGGGCTCCTATAATTCACCCCTCCACTTT
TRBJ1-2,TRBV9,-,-,CASSLNYGYTF,TGTGCCAGCAGCCTTAATTATGGCTACACCTTC
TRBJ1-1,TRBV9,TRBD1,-,CASSGRGQVEAFF,TGTGCCAGCAGCGGTAGGGGGCAGGTTGAAGCTTTCTTT
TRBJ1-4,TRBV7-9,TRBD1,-,CASIGAQGRDEKLFF,TGTGCCAGCATTGGGGCACAGGGGCGAGATGAAAAACTGTTTTTT
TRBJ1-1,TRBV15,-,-,CATSRETGAMNTEAFF,TGTGCCACCAGCAGAGAAACAGGAGCAATGAACACTGAAGCTTTCTTT
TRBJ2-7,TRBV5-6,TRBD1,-,CASSFGTGGLYEQYF,TGTGCCAGCAGCTTCGGGACAGGGGGCCTCTACGAGCAGTACTTC